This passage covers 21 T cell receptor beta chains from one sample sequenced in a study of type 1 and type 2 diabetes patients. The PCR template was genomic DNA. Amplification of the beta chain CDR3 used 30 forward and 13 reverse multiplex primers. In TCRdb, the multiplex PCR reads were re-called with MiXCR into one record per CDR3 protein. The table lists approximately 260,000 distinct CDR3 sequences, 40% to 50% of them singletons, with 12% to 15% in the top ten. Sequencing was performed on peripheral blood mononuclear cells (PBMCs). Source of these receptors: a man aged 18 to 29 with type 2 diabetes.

The DNA of the CDR3 is TGTGCCAGCAGCGTAGAGGGGGAAGGGACCCTCTATGGCTACACCTTC. It codes for CASSVEGEGTLYGYTF. The chain employs TRBV9 and TRBJ1-2, with a weak D call TRBD1 (6 bases). This CDR3 is 16 amino acids long. CDR1 SGDLS and CDR2 YYNGEE come from the germline V gene. V was trimmed by 0 bases and J by 4 bases, leaving 16 bases between them.

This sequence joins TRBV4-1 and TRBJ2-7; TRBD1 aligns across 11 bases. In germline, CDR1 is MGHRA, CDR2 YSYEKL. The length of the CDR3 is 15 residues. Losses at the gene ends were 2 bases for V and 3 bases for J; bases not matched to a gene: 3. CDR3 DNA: TGCGCCAGCAGCCAATCGGACAGGGGGCTCTACGAGCAGTACTTC. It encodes CASSQSDRGLYEQYF.

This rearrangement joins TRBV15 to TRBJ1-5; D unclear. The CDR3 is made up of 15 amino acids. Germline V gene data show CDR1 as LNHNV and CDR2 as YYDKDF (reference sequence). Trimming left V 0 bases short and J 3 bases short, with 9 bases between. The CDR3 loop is CATSRDRQPNQPQHF. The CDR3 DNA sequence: TGTGCCACCAGCAGAGATAGGCAGCCCAATCAGCCCCAGCATTTT.

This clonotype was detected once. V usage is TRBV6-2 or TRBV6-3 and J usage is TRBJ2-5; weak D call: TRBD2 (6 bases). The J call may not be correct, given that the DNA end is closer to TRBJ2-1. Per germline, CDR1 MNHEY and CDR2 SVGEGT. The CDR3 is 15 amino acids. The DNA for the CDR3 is TGTGCCAGCAGCTTCCGCCCGATGACTAGCAATGAGCAGTTCTTC. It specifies CASSFRPMTSNEQFF.

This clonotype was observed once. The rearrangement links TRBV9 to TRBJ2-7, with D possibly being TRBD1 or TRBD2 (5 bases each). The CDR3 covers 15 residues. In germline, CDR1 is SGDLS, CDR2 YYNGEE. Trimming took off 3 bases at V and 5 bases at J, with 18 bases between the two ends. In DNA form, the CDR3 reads TGTGCCAGCAGCGGCTCGGGGCTCTTCATCCACGAGCAGTACTTC. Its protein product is CASSGSGLFIHEQYF.

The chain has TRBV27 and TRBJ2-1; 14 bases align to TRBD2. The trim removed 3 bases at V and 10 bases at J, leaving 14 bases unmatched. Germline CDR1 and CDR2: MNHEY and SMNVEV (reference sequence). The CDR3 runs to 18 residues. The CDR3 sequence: CASSFGGVGLAGVVEQFF. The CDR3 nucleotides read TGTGCCAGCAGTTTTGGAGGCGTGGGACTAGCGGGAGTTGTAGAGCAGTTCTTC.

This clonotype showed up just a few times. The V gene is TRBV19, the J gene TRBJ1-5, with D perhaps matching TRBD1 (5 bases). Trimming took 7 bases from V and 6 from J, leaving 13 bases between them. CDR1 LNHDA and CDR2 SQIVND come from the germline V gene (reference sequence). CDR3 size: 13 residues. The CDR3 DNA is TGTGCCAGTACCCCCCAGGGTGGTCAGCCCCAGCATTTT. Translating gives CASTPQGGQPQHF.

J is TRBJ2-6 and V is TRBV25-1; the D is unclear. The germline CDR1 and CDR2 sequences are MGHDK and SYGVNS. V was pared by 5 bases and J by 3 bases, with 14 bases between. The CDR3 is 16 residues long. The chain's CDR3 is CASSPSALGGANVLTF. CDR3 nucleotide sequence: TGTGCCAGCAGTCCGTCGGCGTTGGGTGGGGCCAACGTCCTGACTTTC.

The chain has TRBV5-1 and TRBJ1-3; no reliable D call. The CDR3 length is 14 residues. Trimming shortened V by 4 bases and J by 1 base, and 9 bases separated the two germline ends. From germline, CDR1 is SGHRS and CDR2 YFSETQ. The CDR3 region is CASSPLASGNTIYF. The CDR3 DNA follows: TGCGCCAGCAGCCCCTTGGCGTCTGGAAACACCATATATTTT.

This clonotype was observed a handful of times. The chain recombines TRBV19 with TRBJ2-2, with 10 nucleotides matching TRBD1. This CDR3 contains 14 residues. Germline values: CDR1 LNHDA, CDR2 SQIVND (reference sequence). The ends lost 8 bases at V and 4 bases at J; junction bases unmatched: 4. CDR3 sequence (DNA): TGTGCCAGTCTAGGGGACAGGGGCACCGGGGAGCTGTTTTTT. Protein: CASLGDRGTGELFF.

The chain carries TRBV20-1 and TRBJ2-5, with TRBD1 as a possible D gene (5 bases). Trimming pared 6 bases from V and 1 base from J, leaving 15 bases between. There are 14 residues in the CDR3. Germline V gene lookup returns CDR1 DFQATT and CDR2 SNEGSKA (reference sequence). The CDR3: CSAQPATGQETQYF. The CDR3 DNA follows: TGCAGTGCGCAGCCCGCCACAGGCCAAGAGACCCAGTACTTC.

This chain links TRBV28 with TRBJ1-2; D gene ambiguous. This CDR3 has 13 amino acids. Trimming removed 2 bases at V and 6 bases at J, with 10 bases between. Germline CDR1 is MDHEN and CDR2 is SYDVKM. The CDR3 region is CASSLKGFNGYTF. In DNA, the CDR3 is TGTGCCAGCAGTTTAAAGGGTTTTAATGGCTACACCTTC.

As DNA, the CDR3 is TGCGCCAGCAGCCATTACGTCCCCCCTACTTCCTACGAGCAGTACTTC. As protein: CASSHYVPPTSYEQYF. The rearrangement links TRBV4-1 to TRBJ2-7; D ambiguous. The germline V gene encodes CDR1 MGHRA and CDR2 YSYEKL. V shed 3 bases and J shed 1 base, with 16 bases lying between them. The CDR3 is 16 amino acids.

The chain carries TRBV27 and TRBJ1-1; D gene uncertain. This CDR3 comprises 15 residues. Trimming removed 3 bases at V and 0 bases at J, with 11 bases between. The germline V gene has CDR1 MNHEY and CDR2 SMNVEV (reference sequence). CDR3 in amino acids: CASSLGSRMNTEAFF. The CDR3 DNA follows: TGTGCCAGCAGTTTGGGTAGCCGGATGAACACTGAAGCTTTCTTT.

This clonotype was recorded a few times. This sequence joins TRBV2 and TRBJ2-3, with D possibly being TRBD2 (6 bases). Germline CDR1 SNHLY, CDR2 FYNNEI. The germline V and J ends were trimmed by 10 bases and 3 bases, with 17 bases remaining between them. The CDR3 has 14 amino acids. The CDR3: CATTEGGRTDTQYF. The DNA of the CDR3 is TGTGCCACTACGGAGGGTGGGAGAACAGATACGCAGTATTTT.

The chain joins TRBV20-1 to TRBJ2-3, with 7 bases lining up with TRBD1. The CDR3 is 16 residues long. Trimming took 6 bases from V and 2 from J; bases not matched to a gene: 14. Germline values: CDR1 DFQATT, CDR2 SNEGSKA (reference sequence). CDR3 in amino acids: CSADRNGAENTDTQYF. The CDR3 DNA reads TGCAGTGCGGACAGGAATGGAGCAGAGAACACAGATACGCAGTATTTT.

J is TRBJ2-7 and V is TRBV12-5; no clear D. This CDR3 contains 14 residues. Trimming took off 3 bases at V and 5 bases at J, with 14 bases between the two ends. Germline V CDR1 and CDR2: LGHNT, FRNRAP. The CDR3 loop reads CASGFPRWQNEQYF. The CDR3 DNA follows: TGTGCTAGTGGTTTCCCCAGGTGGCAGAACGAGCAGTACTTC.

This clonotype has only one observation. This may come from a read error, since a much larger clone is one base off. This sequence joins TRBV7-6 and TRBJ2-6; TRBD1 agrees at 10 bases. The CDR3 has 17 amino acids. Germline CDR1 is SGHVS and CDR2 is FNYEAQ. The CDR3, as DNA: TGTGCCAGCAGCTTAGCGGGGACAGGGACAGGGGCCAACGTCCTGGCTTTC. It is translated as CASSLAGTGTGANVLAF.

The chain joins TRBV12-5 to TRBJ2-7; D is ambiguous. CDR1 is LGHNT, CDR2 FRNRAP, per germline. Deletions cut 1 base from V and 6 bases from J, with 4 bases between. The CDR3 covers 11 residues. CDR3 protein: CASGLGREQYF. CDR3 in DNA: TGTGCTAGTGGTTTGGGTCGCGAGCAGTACTTC.

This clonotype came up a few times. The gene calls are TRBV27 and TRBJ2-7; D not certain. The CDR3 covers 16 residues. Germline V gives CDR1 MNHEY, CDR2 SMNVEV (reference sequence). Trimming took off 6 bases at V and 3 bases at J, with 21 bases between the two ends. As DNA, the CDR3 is TGTGCCAGCAGCTTAACCGGGTCGACATCCCTCTACGAGCAGTACTTC. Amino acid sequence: CASSLTGSTSLYEQYF.

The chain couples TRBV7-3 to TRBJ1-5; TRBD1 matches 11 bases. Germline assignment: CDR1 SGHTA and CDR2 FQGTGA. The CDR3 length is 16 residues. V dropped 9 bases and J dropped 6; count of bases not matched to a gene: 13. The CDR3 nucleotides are TGTGCCAGTAGTACCGGGACAGGGGGAGTCGGTCAGCCCCAGCATTTT. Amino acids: CASSTGTGGVGQPQHF.